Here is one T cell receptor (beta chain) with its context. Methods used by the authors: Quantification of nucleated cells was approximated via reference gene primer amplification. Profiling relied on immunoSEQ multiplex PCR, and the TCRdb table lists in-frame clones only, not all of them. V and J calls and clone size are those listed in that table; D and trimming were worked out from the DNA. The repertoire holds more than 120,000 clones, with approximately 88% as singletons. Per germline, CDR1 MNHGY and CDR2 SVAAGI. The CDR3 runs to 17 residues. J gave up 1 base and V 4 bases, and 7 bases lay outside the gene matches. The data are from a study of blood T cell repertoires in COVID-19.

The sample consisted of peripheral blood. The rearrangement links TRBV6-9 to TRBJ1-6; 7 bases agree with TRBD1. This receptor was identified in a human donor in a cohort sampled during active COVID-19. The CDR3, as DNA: TGTGCCAGCAGTTCCCACAGGGGAGAGTCCTATAATTCACCCCTCCACTTT. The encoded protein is CASSSHRGESYNSPLHF.